This T cell receptor beta chain was identified during a study of blood T cell repertoires in COVID-19. Only in-frame clones appear in the TCRdb table, and some are missing; sequencing was by immunoSEQ multiplex PCR. The data show 80,000 to 95,000 clones, roughly 85% seen once. V was pared by 2 bases and J by 7 bases, with 1 base of the junction left unmatched. The CDR3 contains 13 residues. The germline V gene encodes CDR1 SGHTA and CDR2 FQGTGA. The sequence was obtained from a man aged 80 or over with acute or convalescent COVID-19. The V call is TRBV7-3, the J call TRBJ1-2, with TRBD1 matching over 10 bases. The specimen was peripheral blood. The chain's CDR3 is CASSLDRGPGYTF. The CDR3 DNA sequence: TGTGCCAGCAGCTTAGACAGGGGGCCTGGCTACACCTTC.